Included here is one T cell receptor (beta chain) sequence, with context. This sample was included in a study of blood T cell repertoires in COVID-19. About the research overall: Material from acute and convalescent COVID-19 was sourced from the United States, Italy and Spain.

Germline V CDR1 and CDR2: KGHDR, SFDVKD. The ends lost 3 bases at V and 8 bases at J; junction bases unmatched: 5. The CDR3 is made up of 15 amino acids. Here immunoSEQ multiplex PCR was the method, and the copy in TCRdb shows in-frame clones only, minus some. Of about 94,000 clones listed, about four fifths are singletons. V usage is TRBV24-1 and J usage is TRBJ2-1; 11 positions match TRBD2. The receptor was isolated from a human donor in a cohort sampled during active COVID-19. Sequenced input: peripheral blood. The CDR3 nucleotides read TGTGCCACCAGTGATCCGGTAGCGGGAGGGGATGAGCAGTTCTTC. This encodes CATSDPVAGGDEQFF.